What follows describes a single T cell receptor beta chain. This entry comes from a study of blood T cell repertoires in COVID-19. Only in-frame clones appear in the TCRdb table, and some are missing; sequencing was by immunoSEQ multiplex PCR. The data hold over 100,000 clones, with roughly 81% observed a single time. Germline V gene sequence: CDR1 SGHVS, CDR2 FNYEAQ. The J segment lost 4 bases and the V segment lost 5 bases, leaving 11 bases of the junction unmatched. The CDR3 runs to 16 residues. The chain employs TRBV7-6 and TRBJ2-5, with 9 bases fitting TRBD1. Sequencing was performed on peripheral blood. The source is a human donor in a cohort sampled during active COVID-19. The CDR3: CASSLQTGGMGETQYF. The CDR3 nucleotides read TGTGCCAGCAGCCTCCAGACAGGGGGGATGGGAGAGACCCAGTACTTC.